The rows below give T cell receptor beta chains drawn from one sample of a study of shared T cell receptors in the human thymus. Profiling relied on immunoSEQ multiplex PCR, and the TCRdb table lists in-frame clones only, not all of them. The data contain 500,000 to 750,000 clones, roughly 88% of them seen just once; the ten biggest clones take up 0.008% to 0.011%. A further study also used this sample, focusing on human thymus T cells.

Material for sequencing was thymocytes. Every receptor here comes from a boy younger than two with a congenital heart defect. CDR3s include the opening cysteine and the closing phenylalanine or tryptophan. Fields, in order: V gene, clone size, J gene, D gene, CDR3 DNA, CDR3 protein. The D gene is left open where the match is weak. The listing skips clone size in some rows; elsewhere it reads once, few, many or a size class.

TRBV7-8,.,TRBJ2-5,.,TGTGCCAGCAGCTTTTGGCGGGACCCGGGATCAGAGACCCAGTACTTC,CASSFWRDPGSETQYF
TRBV28,once,TRBJ1-2,.,TGTGCCATCCTTACTAACTATGGCTACACCTTC,CAILTNYGYTF
TRBV7-9,few,TRBJ2-1,.,TGTGCCAGCAGCTCAAGTCTGGCCAGCTCCTACAATGAGCAGTTCTTC,CASSSSLASSYNEQFF
TRBV27,.,TRBJ2-1,.,TGTGCCAGCAGTTTTAGAGGGAGGACCAATGAGCAGTTCTTC,CASSFRGRTNEQFF
TRBV2,.,TRBJ2-1,.,TGTGCCAGCAGTGAGGGGGGGCTAGCTCTTTACAATGAGCAGTTCTTC,CASSEGGLALYNEQFF
TRBV18,.,TRBJ2-7,TRBD2,TGTGCCAGCTCACCAGACGGGAGGATCCGCTACGAGCAGTACTTC,CASSPDGRIRYEQYF
TRBV6-1,.,TRBJ1-3,TRBD1,TGTGCCAGCAAGCACCTGACAGGGAGAGGAAACACCATATATTTT,CASKHLTGRGNTIYF
TRBV7-2,once,TRBJ1-2,TRBD1,TGTGCCAGCAGCTTAGCTGTCCAGGGGGCTATCTATGGCTACACCTTC,CASSLAVQGAIYGYTF
TRBV30,once,TRBJ1-5,.,TGTGCCTGGGATGCGAGGAATAGCAATCAGCCCCAGCATTTT,CAWDARNSNQPQHF
TRBV16,.,TRBJ2-7,TRBD2,TGTGCCAGCAGCCCCCGCGGGACTAAATTCTACGAGCAGTACTTC,CASSPRGTKFYEQYF
TRBV6-1,.,TRBJ2-3,TRBD2,TGTGCCAGCAGTGCGGCGGGAGGGACAGATACGCAGTATTTT,CASSAAGGTDTQYF
TRBV6-1,.,TRBJ2-6,.,TGTGCCAGCAGTGGGGGGGTCCACTCTGGGGCCAACGTCCTGACTTTC,CASSGGVHSGANVLTF
TRBV25-1,.,TRBJ2-1,.,TGTGCCAGCAGTGAATCATCCGGGACACCCTACAATGAGCAGTTCTTC,CASSESSGTPYNEQFF
TRBV2,.,TRBJ1-2,TRBD1,TGTGCCAGCAGTCACAGGGGCTATGGCTACACCTTC,CASSHRGYGYTF
TRBV10-3,.,TRBJ2-1,TRBD2,TGTGCCATCAGTGAGTCTGTAGCGGGGCGATACAATGAGCAGTTCTTC,CAISESVAGRYNEQFF
TRBV25-1,.,TRBJ2-5,TRBD2,TGTGCCAGCAGTGATGGCGGGAGGCCTGGAGAGACCCAGTACTTC,CASSDGGRPGETQYF
TRBV9,.,TRBJ1-4,TRBD1,TGTGCCAGCAGCGTAGTGGGACAGGGGGGAAAACTGTTTTTT,CASSVVGQGGKLFF
TRBV14,once,TRBJ2-7,TRBD1,TGTGCCAGCAGCCAGGGACAGGGGAGATCGTACGAGCAGTACTTC,CASSQGQGRSYEQYF
TRBV14,.,TRBJ2-7,.,TGTGCCAGCAGCCAAGATTGGGGAGCGGATCTTTTCTACGAGCAGTACTTC,CASSQDWGADLFYEQYF
TRBV20-1,.,TRBJ1-2,.,TGCAGTGCTAGGGCAGATTATGGCTACACCTTC,CSARADYGYTF
TRBV5-1,once,TRBJ2-7,TRBD1,TGCGCCAGCACCTTGGGACAGGGTGGAAGCGAGCAGTACTTC,CASTLGQGGSEQYF
TRBV14,.,TRBJ2-7,TRBD1,TGTGCCAGCAGCCAAGATTTTCCCCTTCCCGGACAGGGGCACCACGAGCAGTACTTC,CASSQDFPLPGQGHHEQYF
TRBV4-1,.,TRBJ2-3,TRBD2,TGCGCCAGCAGCCCTATTAGCGGGAGGGCCTACTTAGATACGCAGTATTTT,CASSPISGRAYLDTQYF
TRBV19,.,TRBJ1-4,TRBD1,TGTGCCAGTAGTTTCAGACAGGGAAGGACTAATGAAAAACTGTTTTTT,CASSFRQGRTNEKLFF
TRBV6-4,.,TRBJ2-2,TRBD2,TGTGCCAGCAGTGAAGGCGGGAGTGGGCCCGGGGAGCTGTTTTTT,CASSEGGSGPGELFF
TRBV28,.,TRBJ2-1,TRBD2,TGTGCCAGCAGTTTACGGGGGGGACGTCACAATGAGCAGTTCTTC,CASSLRGGRHNEQFF
TRBV4-3,.,TRBJ2-1,TRBD2,TGCGCCAGCAGCCAAGATAGGGTAGCGGGATGGAATGAGCAGTTCTTC,CASSQDRVAGWNEQFF
TRBV7-2,.,TRBJ1-5,TRBD1,TGTGCCAGCAGCTTAAGGGAACAGGGGGACGATCAGCCCCAGCATTTT,CASSLREQGDDQPQHF
TRBV4-2,once,TRBJ2-4,TRBD2,TGTGCCAGCAGCCGAGGACTAGCGGGACTAGCCAAAAACATTCAGTACTTC,CASSRGLAGLAKNIQYF
TRBV25-1,.,TRBJ2-1,TRBD1,TGTGCCAGCAGTGGGAGACAGGGGGCAAATGAGCAGTTCTTC,CASSGRQGANEQFF
TRBV18,.,TRBJ2-1,.,TGTGCCAGCCCCGGAGCTCGGAAATCTGAGCAGTTCTTC,CASPGARKSEQFF
TRBV7-6,once,TRBJ1-2,.,TGTGCCAGCAGCTCGGACAGATACTATGGCTACACCTTC,CASSSDRYYGYTF
TRBV30,.,TRBJ2-2,TRBD2,TGTGCCTGGACGGGAGGTGGGGAGCTGTTTTTT,CAWTGGGELFF
TRBV7-8,.,TRBJ2-2,.,TGTGCCAGCAGCCCTAAAGGGGGCACCGGGGAGCTGTTTTTT,CASSPKGGTGELFF
TRBV27,.,TRBJ2-1,.,TGTGCCAGCACCCCATCGACTAGTTTCGATGAGCAGTTCTTC,CASTPSTSFDEQFF
TRBV4-3,.,TRBJ1-2,TRBD1,TGCGCCAGCAGCCGAGACAGGGACTATGGCTACACCTTC,CASSRDRDYGYTF
TRBV5-5,.,TRBJ2-1,TRBD2,TGTGCCAGCAGCTTGGATCCCAGCGGGAGTTCCTACAATGAGCAGTTCTTC,CASSLDPSGSSYNEQFF
TRBV4-2,.,TRBJ1-5,.,TGTGCCAGCAGCCAACTTTCAAGGGGCCACAATCAGCCCCAGCATTTT,CASSQLSRGHNQPQHF
TRBV6-5,.,TRBJ2-2,TRBD2,TGTGCCAGCAGCCGACTAGCGGGAGTTCACGGGGAGCTGTTTTTT,CASSRLAGVHGELFF
TRBV29-1,.,TRBJ2-3,TRBD2,TGCAGCGTTGAAGAAAGACTAGCGGCAGATACGCAGTATTTT,CSVEERLAADTQYF
TRBV11-2,.,TRBJ2-6,.,TGTGCCAGCAGCTTATACCACGCTGTGGGGAGTGGGGCCAACGTCCTGACTTTC,CASSLYHAVGSGANVLTF
TRBV2,.,TRBJ2-7,TRBD2,TGTGCCAGCGGTTTAGCGGGAGGCTCCTACGAGCAGTACTTC,CASGLAGGSYEQYF
TRBV10-3,few,TRBJ2-7,TRBD2,TGTGCCATCATGGGCGGGAGCTCCTACGAGCAGTACTTC,CAIMGGSSYEQYF
TRBV4-3,.,TRBJ2-7,TRBD2,TGCGCCAGCAGCCAAGAAGTGCGGGAGTCCTACGAGCAGTACTTC,CASSQEVRESYEQYF
TRBV19,.,TRBJ2-7,TRBD1,TGTGCCAGTAGTCTTGGGACAGGTAAGTACGAGCAGTACTTC,CASSLGTGKYEQYF
TRBV7-9,once,TRBJ2-5,.,TGTGCCAGCCGGGGGGAGACCCAGTACTTC,CASRGETQYF
TRBV6-4,.,TRBJ2-3,.,TGTGCCAGCAGTGGCAGACTAGCAGATACGCAGTATTTT,CASSGRLADTQYF
TRBV28,.,TRBJ2-7,.,TGTGCCAGCAACCCTGAACTCGGGGACATTCCCTACGAGCAGTACTTC,CASNPELGDIPYEQYF
TRBV11-3,.,TRBJ1-1,TRBD1,TGTGCCAGCAGCTTAGAAGGTCGCGGGACAGGGGACACTGAAGCTTTCTTT,CASSLEGRGTGDTEAFF
TRBV10-3,.,TRBJ2-7,TRBD1,TGTGCCATCAGTGTCACGAGGGACAGGTCCTACGAGCAGTACTTC,CAISVTRDRSYEQYF
TRBV4-3,.,TRBJ2-2,.,TGCGCCAGCAGCCAAGACCCCCGCGTACGACGGGAAACCGGGGAGCTGTTTTTT,CASSQDPRVRRETGELFF
TRBV25-1,few,TRBJ1-3,.,TGTGCCAGCAGTGAGACCACAGACGGAAACACCATATATTTT,CASSETTDGNTIYF
TRBV20-1,once,TRBJ1-1,.,TGCAGTGCGGAGACAGTCGAAGCTTTCTTT,CSAETVEAFF
TRBV9,.,TRBJ1-3,.,TGTGCCAGCAGCCAGCAGGAGGGCCACTCTGGAAACACCATATATTTT,CASSQQEGHSGNTIYF
TRBV2,.,TRBJ2-3,TRBD2,TGTGCCAGCAGTTTGGCGGGAGTGCCACCTAAGACGCAGTATTTT,CASSLAGVPPKTQYF
TRBV10-3,once,TRBJ2-2,TRBD1,TGTGCCATCAGTGAGTCGGCAGGGGGCGGAACCGGGGAGCTGTTTTTT,CAISESAGGGTGELFF
TRBV5-5,.,TRBJ2-1,.,TGTGCCAGCAGCACAGCCTTGAATGAGCAGTTCTTC,CASSTALNEQFF
TRBV11-2,.,TRBJ1-5,TRBD1,TGTGCCAGCAGCTTAAGGGGGCAGGCCAATCAGCCCCAGCATTTT,CASSLRGQANQPQHF
TRBV18,.,TRBJ2-1,.,TGTGCCAGCCCCCTCGAGCCGGGGGCACAGGGGCAAAGCTCCTACAATGAGCAGTTCTTC,CASPLEPGAQGQSSYNEQFF
TRBV2,.,TRBJ1-1,.,TGTGCCAGCAGTGAACTTAACAGGGTGTTTGGGGAGACTGAAGCTTTCTTT,CASSELNRVFGETEAFF